These T cell receptor beta chains were read from a single sample in a study of cytomegalovirus exposure and HLA in healthy donors. Libraries were prepared by immunoSEQ multiplex PCR; TCRdb keeps only in-frame clonotypes and omits some of them. This sample has some 120,000 clones, with around 80% found just once. Sequencing was carried out using PBMCs. The receptors originated from a man younger than 40 in good health and CMV-seropositive. CDR3s include the opening cysteine and the closing phenylalanine or tryptophan. A D gene is named only where the DNA matches it firmly. Size is omitted from some rows. Given values are once, few, many or a class for expanded clones.

NA	TRBV5-1	TRBJ2-7	TRBD1	TGCGCCAGCAGCCGAGGGCAACAGGGGGTGTCCTACGAGCAGTACTTC	CASSRGQQGVSYEQYF
NA	TRBV11-1	TRBJ2-7	NA	TGTGCCAGCAGCTTAGACGGACAGAGCTCCTACGAGCAGTACTTC	CASSLDGQSSYEQYF
few	TRBV28	TRBJ2-1	TRBD2	TGTGCCAGCAGTTTAAGGGTCTGGGCGGGAGTTGATGAGCAGTTCTTC	CASSLRVWAGVDEQFF
NA	TRBV30	TRBJ1-4	TRBD1	TGTGCCTGGAGGGAAAAGGGGGCTGGTGAAAAACTGTTTTTT	CAWREKGAGEKLFF
NA	TRBV6-4	TRBJ1-1	TRBD1	TGTGCCAGCAGTGACACGGGACAGGGCAAAGCTTTCTTT	CASSDTGQGKAFF
NA	TRBV28	TRBJ2-7	NA	TGTGCCAGCAGTTCAGGACTGCAAGACTCCTACGAGCAGTACTTC	CASSSGLQDSYEQYF
NA	TRBV27	TRBJ2-5	NA	TGTGCCAGCAGTCTCTCTAGCGCTCAAGAGACCCAGTACTTC	CASSLSSAQETQYF
few	TRBV27	TRBJ2-7	NA	TGTGCCAGCAGGCTGCAGGGCCCTCGGGGGTCTGGCTCCTACGAGCAGTACTTC	CASRLQGPRGSGSYEQYF
NA	TRBV21-1	TRBJ2-5	NA	TGTGCCAGCAGCACGAGCGGGAGCGGTGAGACCCAGTACTTC	CASSTSGSGETQYF
NA	TRBV30	TRBJ2-3	TRBD2	TGTGCCTGGAGTGCAACTAGCGGCTTCACAGATACGCAGTATTTT	CAWSATSGFTDTQYF
few	TRBV29-1	TRBJ2-1	NA	TGCAGCGTTGTCAAGCCAACTTACAATGAGCAGTTCTTC	CSVVKPTYNEQFF
NA	TRBV4-1	TRBJ2-7	TRBD1	TGCGCCAGCAGCCACTCAGGACAGGGAAGCAACGAGCAGTACTTC	CASSHSGQGSNEQYF
NA	TRBV2	TRBJ2-5	NA	TGTGCCAGCAGTATACAAGAGACCCAGTACTTC	CASSIQETQYF